The 23 T cell receptor beta chains reported below all come from one sample, sequenced in a study of Ad26.COV2.S vaccination and SARS-CoV-2 variants. TCRdb's copy holds only in-frame clones and misses some; the assay was immunoSEQ multiplex PCR. The data show roughly 680,000 clones, about 90% seen once. The treatment was: 15 to 20 received Ad26.COV2.S at low or high dose, single or two shots; several received placebo; per-sample allocation not given. Day 63 after the first injection of vaccine or placebo was the sampling time. This material consisted of peripheral blood, taken in a trial of Ad26.COV2.S vaccine versus placebo. The source of these receptors is a person between 18 and 60 years old who received the Ad26.COV2.S COVID-19 vaccine or a placebo.

V is TRBV24-1 and J is TRBJ2-1; the match to TRBD2 covers 10 bases. Germline lookup yields CDR1 KGHDR and CDR2 SFDVKD. The length of the CDR3 is 16 residues. J gave up 8 bases and V 5 bases, and 11 bases lay outside the gene matches. The CDR3 loop reads CATSVTGAGGPHEQFF. Written as DNA, the CDR3 is TGTGCCACCAGTGTAACCGGAGCGGGGGGGCCACATGAGCAGTTCTTC.

V is TRBV19 and J is TRBJ1-5, with D possibly TRBD1 on 6 matching bases. The CDR3 is 14 residues long. The ends were cut back, 2 bases at V and 7 bases at J, with 12 bases in the middle. Germline V CDR1 and CDR2: LNHDA, SQIVND (reference sequence). Here the CDR3 reads CASSIPGGGQPQHF. CDR3 coding DNA: TGTGCCAGTAGTATACCTGGGGGCGGGCAGCCCCAGCATTTT.

The chain joins TRBV7-2 to TRBJ1-2, with 8 bases that match TRBD1. With V trimmed by 3 bases and J by 10 bases, 7 bases remained unmatched. Germline V gene sequence: CDR1 SGHTA, CDR2 FQGNSA. The CDR3 is 13 amino acids. CDR3: CASSLDREYSYTF. The DNA of the CDR3 is TGTGCCAGCAGCTTGGACAGGGAGTATTCCTACACCTTC.

The rearrangement uses TRBV19 and TRBJ1-2; D is perhaps TRBD1 (6 bases). The V end lost 6 bases, the J end lost 4 bases, and 24 bases lay between the germline ends. This CDR3 is 17 amino acids long. Germline CDR1 reads LNHDA; CDR2 reads SQIVND (reference sequence). The CDR3, as DNA: TGTGCCAGTAGCCTCCTGGGCAGGGGCTCCCCTCTCTATGGCTACACCTTC. Its translation is CASSLLGRGSPLYGYTF.

The rearrangement joins TRBV5-1 to TRBJ2-6, with TRBD2 as a possible D gene (6 bases). Germline V gene data show CDR1 as SGHRS and CDR2 as YFSETQ. Deletions cut 0 bases from V and 0 bases from J, with 10 bases between. The CDR3 spans 17 residues. DNA of the CDR3: TGCGCCAGCAGCTTGGGTAGCGGCATCTCTGGGGCCAACGTCCTGACTTTC. Protein: CASSLGSGISGANVLTF.

The chain uses TRBV29-1 and TRBJ2-2; 11 nucleotides match TRBD2. Trimming at V came to 3 bases and at J to 5 bases, leaving 5 bases not matched to a gene. This CDR3 region has 15 residues. Per the germline V gene, CDR1 is SQVTM and CDR2 is ANQGSEA. The CDR3 region has the DNA TGCAGCGTTGACGGGCTAGCGGGAGGTACCGGGGAGCTGTTTTTT. Protein product: CSVDGLAGGTGELFF.

The chain joins TRBV25-1 to TRBJ2-5; D call uncertain. The CDR3 covers 14 residues. In germline, CDR1 is MGHDK, CDR2 SYGVNS. The V and J ends lost 2 bases and 3 bases respectively, with 10 bases between them. CDR3 DNA: TGTGCCAGCAGTGAACAGGCCAGCGAAGAGACCCAGTACTTC. Translation: CASSEQASEETQYF. Using reference TRBV25-1 and TRBJ2-5 for the parts outside the CDR3, the full variable domain is EADIYQTPRYLVIGTGKKITLECSQTMGHDKMYWYQQDPGMELHLIHYSYGVNSTEKGDLSSESTVSRIRTEHFPLTLESARPSHTSQYLCASSEQASEETQYFGPGTRLLVL.

V usage is TRBV6-5 and J usage is TRBJ2-3; no reliable D call. V lost 0 bases to trimming and J lost 3 bases, with 10 bases between them. This CDR3 spans 15 amino acids. Germline-derived CDR1 and CDR2 are MNHEY and SVGAGI. Written as DNA, the CDR3 is TGTGCCAGCAGTTACTCCCAGGTCGGGACAGATACGCAGTATTTT. It codes for CASSYSQVGTDTQYF.

V gene TRBV29-1 combines with J gene TRBJ2-2, with a possible D match to TRBD2 (6 bases). The germline CDR1 and CDR2 sequences are SQVTM and ANQGSEA. The CDR3 runs 15 residues. V lost 3 bases and J 4 bases, leaving 15 bases between the germline ends. The CDR3 is CSVDNSARGTGELFF. CDR3 nucleotides: TGCAGCGTTGATAATTCGGCGCGGGGCACCGGGGAGCTGTTTTTT.

This clone was picked up a small number of times. The chain uses TRBV3-1 (or the pseudogene TRBV3-2) and TRBJ1-1; TRBD1 is a possible D gene (6 bases). This CDR3 has 15 amino acids. The germline V gene encodes CDR1 LGHDT and CDR2 YNNKEL (reference sequence). The V end lost 5 bases, the J end lost 0 bases, and 13 bases lay between the germline ends. This CDR3 reads CASSTDRYLNTEAFF. As DNA, the CDR3 is TGTGCCAGCAGCACTGACAGGTATTTGAACACTGAAGCTTTCTTT.

The chain couples TRBV30 to TRBJ1-4, with no clear D. Trimming took off 2 bases at V and 5 bases at J, with 21 bases between the two ends. From germline, CDR1 is GTSNPN and CDR2 SVGIG (reference sequence). The CDR3 runs to 17 residues. The CDR3 DNA is TGTGCCTGGAGTCTTACTTCCTTGGTAAAGGGAAATGAAAAACTGTTTTTT. Amino acid sequence: CAWSLTSLVKGNEKLFF.

This clone was counted a few times. The V gene is TRBV29-1, the J gene TRBJ1-1, with D maybe TRBD1 (6 bases). The germline V and J ends were trimmed by 6 bases and 4 bases, with 12 bases remaining between them. The germline V gene has CDR1 SQVTM and CDR2 ANQGSEA. The CDR3 loop spans 12 amino acids. Here the CDR3 reads CSVAQGVTEAFF. In nucleotides, the CDR3 is TGCAGCGTGGCACAGGGTGTCACTGAAGCTTTCTTT. The entire variable domain, with the rest obtained from reference TRBV29-1 and TRBJ1-1, is as follows: SAVISQKPSRDICQRGTSLTIQCQVDSQVTMMFWYRQQPGQSLTLIATANQGSEATYESGFVIDKFPISRPNLTFSTLTVSNMSPEDSSIYLCSVAQGVTEAFFGQGTRLTVV.

J is TRBJ2-2 and V is TRBV5-1; TRBD2 matches 8 bases. J was trimmed by 5 bases and V by 7 bases; bases with no gene match: 4. This CDR3 is 13 amino acids long. The germline gives CDR1 SGHRS, CDR2 YFSETQ. DNA for the CDR3: TGCGCCAGCGGCGGGAGGTATACCGGGGAGCTGTTTTTT. It is translated as CASGGRYTGELFF.

The chain joins TRBV24-1 to TRBJ2-2; no clear D. The V gene's germline CDR1 is KGHDR and CDR2 SFDVKD. The V gene lost 5 bases and the J gene lost 5 bases, with 8 bases spanning the gap. The CDR3 consists of 13 residues. The CDR3 sequence is CATSVPPTGELFF. CDR3 bases: TGTGCCACCAGTGTTCCTCCTACCGGGGAGCTGTTTTTT.

The chain has TRBV15 and TRBJ1-1; unclear D gene. Trimming shortened V by 3 bases and J by 4 bases, and 9 bases separated the two germline ends. The CDR3 covers 13 residues. Germline CDR1 reads LNHNV; CDR2 reads YYDKDF (reference sequence). CDR3 nucleotides: TGTGCCACCAGCAGTGGGGTAGGCACTGAAGCTTTCTTT. It is translated as CATSSGVGTEAFF.

The chain links TRBV5-1 to TRBJ1-2, with D perhaps TRBD1 (5 bases). The CDR3 has 14 amino acids. Germline CDR1 and CDR2: SGHRS and YFSETQ. Trimming left V 4 bases short and J 2 bases short, with 12 bases between. DNA for the CDR3: TGCGCCAGCAGCGCCTCGACAGTAAACTATGGCTACACCTTC. Amino acids: CASSASTVNYGYTF. The variable domain in full, with the rest retrieved from reference TRBV5-1 and TRBJ1-2, is KAGVTQTPRYLIKTRGQQVTLSCSPISGHRSVSWYQQTPGQGLQFLFEYFSETQRNKGNFPGRFSGRQFSNSRSEMNVSTLELGDSALYLCASSASTVNYGYTFGSGTRLTVV.

Here the CDR3 DNA reads TGCAGCGTTGCAGGGGCCTTGTACAATGAGCAGTTCTTC. Translating gives CSVAGALYNEQFF. The chain joins TRBV29-1 to TRBJ2-1; weak D call: TRBD1 (6 bases). Germline V gives CDR1 SQVTM, CDR2 ANQGSEA. The CDR3 has 13 residues. V was cut by 4 bases and J by 4 bases, with 11 bases left in between.

The chain joins TRBV10-3 to TRBJ1-6, with a possible D match to TRBD1 (5 bases). This CDR3 is built from 14 residues. V lost 11 bases to trimming and J lost 8 bases, with 19 bases between them. CDR1 ENHRY and CDR2 SYGVKD come from the germline V gene. DNA of the CDR3: TGTGCCGCCTGTCGAGGGGACGTCGATTCACCCCTCCACTTT. It yields the protein CAACRGDVDSPLHF.

The chain employs TRBV3-1 (or the pseudogene TRBV3-2) and TRBJ1-1; TRBD1 agrees at 11 bases. V lost 0 bases and J lost 4; bases outside the gene matches: 4. CDR1 and CDR2 from the germline V gene are LGHDT and YNNKEL (reference sequence). The CDR3 is made up of 16 amino acids. As DNA, the CDR3 is TGTGCCAGCAGCCAAGAATCGGACAGGGGGCTCACTGAAGCTTTCTTT. Translating gives CASSQESDRGLTEAFF.

The rearrangement links TRBV24-1 to TRBJ2-3, with TRBD1 matching 8 bases. The V segment lost 3 bases and the J segment 3 bases; nucleotides outside the gene matches: 7. The CDR3 length is 16 residues. Germline V gives CDR1 KGHDR, CDR2 SFDVKD. CDR3 DNA sequence: TGTGCCACCAGTGATCCGCGGACAGGGAGTACAGATACGCAGTATTTT. Its translation: CATSDPRTGSTDTQYF.

Concerning this clone: Within the sample, other DNA sequences also encode this same CDR3. The rearrangement joins TRBV29-1 to TRBJ2-5; 8 nucleotides align to TRBD1. This CDR3 comprises 12 residues. Looked up from germline, CDR1 is SQVTM and CDR2 is ANQGSEA. Germline trimming cut 6 bases from V and 2 bases from J; bases unmatched to any gene: 2. Here the CDR3 reads CSVGQGQETQYF. The CDR3 coding sequence is TGCAGCGTCGGACAGGGACAAGAGACCCAGTACTTC.

This clone has a handful of counts. Other DNA sequences of this sample code for an identical CDR3. V and J are TRBV5-1 and TRBJ2-7; tentatively, D is TRBD1 (5 bases). Germline lookup yields CDR1 SGHRS and CDR2 YFSETQ. Trimming removed 0 bases at V and 3 bases at J, with 10 bases between. The CDR3 loop spans 14 amino acids. CDR3 DNA sequence: TGCGCCAGCAGCTTGGGACAGTCGAACTACGAGCAGTACTTC. It codes for CASSLGQSNYEQYF.

This clone occurred once. The rearrangement links TRBV10-3 to TRBJ1-2; a weak D match, TRBD1 (6 bases). The germline V gene encodes CDR1 ENHRY and CDR2 SYGVKD. Deletions cut 2 bases from V and 3 bases from J, with 13 bases between. This CDR3 has 15 residues. This CDR3 reads CAISEKRGADYGYTF. The CDR3 DNA sequence: TGTGCCATCAGTGAGAAGAGGGGGGCGGACTATGGCTACACCTTC.